A selection of T cell receptor beta chains follows, all from one sample in a study of T cell responses to AZD1222 COVID-19 vaccine. Assay: immunoSEQ multiplex PCR; the TCRdb copy retains only in-frame clones and omits some. The sample has approximately 150,000 clones; approximately 90% are singletons. Sequenced material: peripheral blood, taken on day 0 of AZD1222 vaccination. All receptors come from an adult in good health. Both conserved end residues are part of each CDR3. A D gene is named only where the DNA matches it firmly. Not all rows give a size; the values are once, few, many and, for expanded clones, a class.

TRBJ1-2	.	.	TRBV30	CAWEGHRNYGYTF	TGTGCCTGGGAAGGCCACCGGAACTATGGCTACACCTTC
TRBJ2-5	TRBD2	.	TRBV5-6	CASSLGGRAPRETQYF	TGTGCCAGCAGCTTGGGGGGGAGGGCCCCCCGAGAGACCCAGTACTTC
TRBJ1-5	TRBD1	.	TRBV10-3	CAISEGQGINQPQHF	TGTGCCATCAGTGAGGGACAGGGGATCAATCAGCCCCAGCATTTT
TRBJ1-1	TRBD1	few	TRBV6-4	CASSDGTGGTEAFF	TGTGCCAGCAGTGACGGGACAGGGGGCACTGAAGCTTTCTTT
TRBJ2-1	.	.	TRBV5-4	CASGAGFYNEQFF	TGTGCCAGCGGGGCAGGGTTCTACAATGAGCAGTTCTTC
TRBJ2-1	TRBD1	few	TRBV9	CASSVGGTGADNEQFF	TGTGCCAGCAGCGTAGGAGGGACAGGGGCGGACAATGAGCAGTTCTTC
TRBJ2-5	TRBD2	.	TRBV5-6	CASSHQAGGGETQYF	TGTGCCAGCAGCCACCAAGCGGGGGGTGGGGAGACCCAGTACTTC
TRBJ1-4	.	once	TRBV28	CASVSGAFEKLFF	TGTGCCAGCGTTTCCGGGGCCTTTGAAAAACTGTTTTTT
TRBJ1-2	.	once	TRBV5-1	CASSQNGGYTF	TGCGCCAGCAGCCAGAATGGAGGCTACACCTTC
TRBJ2-2	.	.	TRBV27	CASNPGLLNTGELFF	TGTGCCAGCAATCCGGGACTCCTTAACACCGGGGAGCTGTTTTTT
TRBJ1-6	TRBD1	few	TRBV19	CASSIVRQGGSPLHF	TGTGCCAGTAGTATAGTACGGCAGGGGGGTTCACCCCTCCACTTT
TRBJ1-1	.	.	TRBV7-2	CASSLDRHTEAFF	TGTGCCAGCAGCTTAGATCGTCACACTGAAGCTTTCTTT
TRBJ2-7	.	once	TRBV7-9	CASSRSYEQYF	TGTGCCAGCAGCCGATCCTACGAGCAGTACTTC
TRBJ1-2	TRBD1	.	TRBV7-9	CASSYLDRGTDGYTF	TGTGCCAGCAGCTATCTCGACAGGGGAACGGATGGCTACACCTTC
TRBJ2-7	.	.	TRBV5-1	CASSLWGSSYEQYF	TGCGCCAGCAGCTTGTGGGGCAGCTCCTACGAGCAGTACTTC
TRBJ1-3	.	.	TRBV30	CAWRGTGFPVPSGNTIYF	TGTGCCTGGAGAGGGACGGGATTTCCGGTCCCCTCTGGAAACACCATATATTTT
TRBJ2-5	TRBD2	.	TRBV7-9	CASSLLFSGGTGQETQYF	TGTGCCAGCAGCTTATTGTTTTCCGGGGGGACGGGCCAAGAGACCCAGTACTTC
TRBJ2-7	TRBD2	.	TRBV11-2	CASNLAGGPEQYF	TGTGCCAGCAATCTAGCGGGGGGGCCCGAGCAGTACTTC
TRBJ1-2	.	once	TRBV3-1/TRBV3-2	CASRQGNYGYTF	TGTGCCAGCAGACAGGGAAACTATGGCTACACCTTC
TRBJ1-1	TRBD1	.	TRBV28	CASTETGGGGTEAFF	TGTGCCAGCACCGAAACAGGGGGAGGGGGCACTGAAGCTTTCTTT
TRBJ2-2	TRBD2	.	TRBV2	CASSELTGRAWGELFF	TGTGCCAGCAGTGAACTAACCGGGAGGGCCTGGGGGGAGCTGTTTTTT
TRBJ2-7	.	.	TRBV12-3/TRBV12-4	CASSLEGFDEQYF	TGTGCCAGCAGTTTAGAGGGGTTCGACGAGCAGTACTTC
TRBJ2-3	.	.	TRBV14	CASSRHGGTDTQYF	TGTGCCAGCAGCCGTCATGGAGGCACAGATACGCAGTATTTT
TRBJ2-1	.	.	TRBV7-6	CASSPRLLGLASLSSYNEQFF	TGTGCCAGCAGCCCGAGGTTGTTAGGACTCGCATCCTTGAGCTCCTACAATGAGCAGTTCTTC
TRBJ2-7	.	.	TRBV30	CAWGVGGEQYF	TGTGCCTGGGGGGTGGGGGGCGAGCAGTACTTC
TRBJ1-4	.	.	TRBV5-1	CASSSTLLRGPNEKLFF	TGCGCCAGCAGCTCGACACTCCTAAGGGGCCCTAATGAAAAACTGTTTTTT
TRBJ2-7	TRBD1	once	TRBV18	CASSPGQGAYEQYF	TGTGCCAGCTCACCCGGCCAGGGGGCCTACGAGCAGTACTTC
TRBJ1-1	.	once	TRBV13	CASSFLAGTNTEAFF	TGTGCCAGCAGCTTTTTGGCAGGGACAAACACTGAAGCTTTCTTT